This paragraph covers one T cell receptor (beta chain) sequence. The antigen is unknown. TCRdb itself ran the 5' RACE reads through MiXCR, one entry per CDR3 protein. The sample lists around 20,000 distinct CDR3 sequences; roughly 69% were seen once. The germline gives CDR1 SGHTA, CDR2 FQGNSA. The CDR3 runs 15 residues. The ends were cut back, 0 bases at V and 5 bases at J, with 14 bases in the middle. This entry comes from a study of identical twins. Study conclusions and caveats: Zero-insertion analyses were open to partial confounding by invariant MAIT and iNKT cells.

The sample comprised memory (CD45RO+) T cells sorted from blood. The chain couples TRBV7-2 to TRBJ2-7; unclear D gene. The sequence was collected from a woman aged 18-29 years in good health. This table probably holds off-target reads from a library built for another chain. The CDR3 spells CASSLANTVTHEQYF. Here the CDR3 DNA reads TGTGCCAGCAGCTTAGCCAACACGGTAACCCACGAGCAGTACTTC.